This T cell receptor (beta chain) derives from a study of blood T cell repertoires in COVID-19. Study at large: Acute and convalescent COVID-19 samples came from the United States, Italy and Spain. The analysed material was cDNA or gDNA that came from T cells, B-cell-depleted T cells, or PBMCs.

Repertoires were generated with immunoSEQ multiplex PCR, while TCRdb's copy carries only in-frame clones and drops some. The sample has a few hundred thousand clones; 87% are singletons. Assignment of participants to cohorts was predicated upon participant-reported clinical history. Recovery among Cohort 3 donors was established by two negative PCRs, clearance, or symptom resolution. The germline CDR1 and CDR2 sequences are MDHEN and SYDVKM. The J segment lost 8 bases and the V segment lost 2 bases, leaving 11 bases of the junction unmatched. The CDR3 covers 15 residues. Sequencing input: PBMCs or T cells enriched from blood (not recorded which). J is TRBJ1-2 and V is TRBV28; TRBD1 matches 7 bases. The receptor's source is a young woman who had recovered from COVID-19. Here the CDR3 DNA reads TGTGCCAGCAGTTTACCAGCAGGGGGGATTGGAGGCTACACCTTC. Amino acid sequence: CASSLPAGGIGGYTF.